The entry below gives a single T cell receptor (beta chain) sequence along with its context. Its antigen is not identified. Germline values: CDR1 MNHNY, CDR2 SVGAGI (reference sequence). The CDR3 runs 13 residues. Trimming at V came to 2 bases and at J to 4 bases, leaving 0 bases not matched to a gene. These data come from a study of cytomegalovirus exposure and HLA in healthy donors. Study details: A prior analysis found some 110 million unique TCR beta sequences from around 180 million T cells. The study, taken as a whole, reports: Among donors in an Asian-associated ancestry cluster, a later analysis reportedly found fewer N-insertions than the approximately 670-donor mean. Donor immune exposure was known only as CMV serostatus.

PCR involved 60 Vbeta and 13 Jbeta primers. Here immunoSEQ multiplex PCR was the method, and the copy in TCRdb shows in-frame clones only, minus some. The table has 150,000 to 200,000 clones, roughly 80% seen once. Sequences were obtained from PBMCs. The TCR comes from a male donor in good health and CMV-seronegative. This chain links TRBV6-6 with TRBJ2-5; 8 bases map to TRBD2. CDR3 residues: CASSYAGGETQYF. For the CDR3, the DNA is TGTGCCAGCAGTTACGCGGGGGGAGAGACCCAGTACTTC.